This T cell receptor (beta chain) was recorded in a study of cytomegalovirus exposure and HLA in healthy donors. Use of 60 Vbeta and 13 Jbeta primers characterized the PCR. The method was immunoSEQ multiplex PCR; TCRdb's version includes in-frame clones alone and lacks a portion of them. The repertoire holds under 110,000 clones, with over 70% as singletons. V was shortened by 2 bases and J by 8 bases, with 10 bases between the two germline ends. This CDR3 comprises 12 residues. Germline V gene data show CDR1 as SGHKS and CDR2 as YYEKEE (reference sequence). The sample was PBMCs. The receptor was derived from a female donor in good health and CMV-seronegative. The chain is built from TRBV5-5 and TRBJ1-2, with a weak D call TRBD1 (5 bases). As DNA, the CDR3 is TGTGCCAGCAGCTTACCAGGGCGCGGCTACACCTTC. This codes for CASSLPGRGYTF.